The 20 T cell receptor beta chains given below trace back to one sample, sequenced in a study of blood T cell repertoires in COVID-19. TCRdb's copy holds only in-frame clones and misses some; the assay was immunoSEQ multiplex PCR. The table has a few hundred thousand clones, approximately 90% seen once. Sequencing was done on a sample of peripheral blood. All receptors derive from a woman under 40 who had recovered from COVID-19.

The rearrangement links TRBV24-1 to TRBJ1-2, with D tentatively TRBD1 (5 bases). The V end lost 7 bases, the J end lost 5 bases, and 22 bases lay between the germline ends. The CDR3 runs 16 residues. Germline V gene lookup returns CDR1 KGHDR and CDR2 SFDVKD. The CDR3 sequence: CATRGRSRPKTYGYTF. The CDR3 bases are TGTGCCACCAGGGGGCGTTCGAGGCCTAAGACATATGGCTACACCTTC.

This chain uses TRBV25-1 with TRBJ1-5; D is uncertain. Germline CDR1 MGHDK, CDR2 SYGVNS. This CDR3 has 14 residues. V was trimmed by 4 bases and J by 3 bases, leaving 10 bases between them. For the CDR3, the DNA is TGTGCCAGCAGTGCCAACAGTTACAATCAGCCCCAGCATTTT. It codes for CASSANSYNQPQHF.

The gene calls are TRBV5-1 and TRBJ2-6; D gene unclear. V lost 3 bases, J lost 0 bases, and 7 bases lay in between. Per the germline V gene, CDR1 is SGHRS and CDR2 is YFSETQ. The CDR3 sequence is 15 residues long. In nucleotides, the CDR3 is TGCGCCAGCAGCTCAACAGTCTCTGGGGCCAACGTCCTGACTTTC. Protein product: CASSSTVSGANVLTF.

The chain couples TRBV5-1 to TRBJ2-3; TRBD2 might be the D (5 bases). The CDR3 length is 13 residues. V lost 2 bases and J 2 bases, leaving 6 bases between the germline ends. Germline-derived CDR1 and CDR2 are SGHRS and YFSETQ. The CDR3, as DNA: TGCGCCAGCAGCTTCGGGGTCACAGATACGCAGTATTTT. This gives the protein CASSFGVTDTQYF.

The rearrangement joins TRBV29-1 to TRBJ1-2; 7 bases line up with TRBD1. Trimming at V came to 0 bases and at J to 2 bases, leaving 9 bases not matched to a gene. The CDR3 consists of 16 residues. Germline CDR1 reads SQVTM; CDR2 reads ANQGSEA. The CDR3 DNA follows: TGCAGCGTTGAAGATCCTAGGGGGCGTTTGAACTATGGCTACACCTTC. It translates to CSVEDPRGRLNYGYTF. The full variable domain, in which reference TRBV29-1 and TRBJ1-2 provide the parts outside the CDR3, is SAVISQKPSRDICQRGTSLTIQCQVDSQVTMMFWYRQQPGQSLTLIATANQGSEATYESGFVIDKFPISRPNLTFSTLTVSNMSPEDSSIYLCSVEDPRGRLNYGYTFGSGTRLTVV.

This rearrangement joins TRBV15 to TRBJ1-4; perhaps TRBD1 as D (6 bases). CDR3 length: 15 amino acids. The germline V gene has CDR1 LNHNV and CDR2 YYDKDF (reference sequence). Trimming shortened V by 0 bases and J by 8 bases, and 13 bases separated the two germline ends. CDR3 in DNA: TGTGCCACCAGCAGAGATAGGGGGGGGATGGAAAAACTGTTTTTT. Protein product: CATSRDRGGMEKLFF.

The genes are TRBV4-1 and TRBJ1-2; 8 nucleotides align to TRBD1. Trimming removed 1 base from V and 7 bases from J; junction bases left unmatched: 8. Germline CDR1 is MGHRA and CDR2 is YSYEKL. This CDR3 comprises 15 residues. CDR3 nucleotides: TGCGCCAGCAGCCAAGTTTCCAGGGGGCTTGGTGGCTACACCTTC. Translated, it gives CASSQVSRGLGGYTF.

The gene calls are TRBV7-6 and TRBJ1-3; D is ambiguous. CDR3 size: 16 residues. Germline V lookup: CDR1 SGHVS, CDR2 FNYEAQ. V shed 4 bases and J shed 0 bases, with 13 bases lying between them. In DNA, the CDR3 is TGTGCCAGCAGCTCCGTCGGCGGTAGCTCTGGAAACACCATATATTTT. This sequence encodes CASSSVGGSSGNTIYF.

The rearrangement uses TRBV6-5 and TRBJ1-2; the D is unclear. The V and J ends lost 4 bases and 0 bases respectively, with 6 bases between them. From germline, CDR1 is MNHEY and CDR2 SVGAGI. This CDR3 is 13 amino acids long. CDR3 in amino acids: CASSSTANYGYTF. The CDR3 nucleotides are TGTGCCAGCAGTTCTACAGCTAACTATGGCTACACCTTC.

The chain recombines TRBV2 with TRBJ1-2; maybe TRBD1 (6 bases). Trimming took off 2 bases at V and 2 bases at J, with 15 bases between the two ends. Germline V gene data show CDR1 as SNHLY and CDR2 as FYNNEI. The CDR3 covers 16 residues. The DNA of the CDR3 is TGTGCCAGCAGTGAACCATCGTCGGGGGGCAACTATGGCTACACCTTC. Protein sequence: CASSEPSSGGNYGYTF.

V gene TRBV11-2 combines with J gene TRBJ2-3; 7 bases match TRBD2. V trimming: 2 bases; J trimming: 6 bases; junction bases outside the gene matches: 11. CDR1 is SGHAT, CDR2 FQNNGV, per germline. The CDR3 totals 16 residues. The CDR3 DNA sequence: TGTGCCAGCAGCTTAATTCAGCGGGGCCTAGGGGATACGCAGTATTTT. Translating gives CASSLIQRGLGDTQYF. Supplemented by reference TRBV11-2 and TRBJ2-3, the full variable domain reads EAGVAQSPRYKIIEKRQSVAFWCNPISGHATLYWYQQILGQGPKLLIQFQNNGVVDDSQLPKDRFSAERLKGVDSTLKIQPAKLEDSAVYLCASSLIQRGLGDTQYFGPGTRLTVL.

J is TRBJ1-3 and V is TRBV5-1, with TRBD1 matching 7 bases. The ends lost 0 bases at V and 0 bases at J; junction bases unmatched: 0. The germline gives CDR1 SGHRS, CDR2 YFSETQ. The CDR3 totals 15 residues. DNA for the CDR3: TGCGCCAGCAGCTTGGGGGACAGCTCTGGAAACACCATATATTTT. Translation: CASSLGDSSGNTIYF.

The chain couples TRBV29-1 to TRBJ2-3; 10 nucleotides align to TRBD2. Germline CDR1 and CDR2: SQVTM and ANQGSEA. Unmatched junction bases numbered 10, after V lost 7 bases and J lost 3 bases. This CDR3 comprises 15 residues. The CDR3 coding sequence is TGCAGCGCCCTCAAAGCGGGGGGGCTTACAGATACGCAGTATTTT. This codes for CSALKAGGLTDTQYF.

This clone was counted only a few times. This rearrangement joins TRBV28 to TRBJ1-5, with 12 bases that match TRBD1. Unmatched junction bases numbered 10, after V lost 7 bases and J lost 6 bases. Germline V gives CDR1 MDHEN, CDR2 SYDVKM. This CDR3 region has 16 residues. The DNA for the CDR3 is TGTGCCAGCACCATACTTGGGACAGGGGGCGGTCAGCCCCAGCATTTT. Translating it yields CASTILGTGGGQPQHF.

This chain uses TRBV2 with TRBJ1-4, with TRBD1 as a possible D gene (5 bases). V was clipped by 4 bases and J by 5 bases, with 11 bases between them. CDR1 and CDR2 (germline): SNHLY, FYNNEI. The CDR3 sequence is 14 residues long. The CDR3 region has the DNA TGTGCCAGCAGTGCGGGCAGGGCAAATGAAAAACTGTTTTTT. Its protein product is CASSAGRANEKLFF.

The V and J genes are TRBV5-1 and TRBJ1-2; 10 nucleotides match TRBD1. Per the germline V gene, CDR1 is SGHRS and CDR2 is YFSETQ. After removal of 4 bases from V and 8 bases from J, the junction contained 8 bases not matched to a gene. The CDR3 has 14 residues. CDR3 protein: CASSLGGTGEGYTF. CDR3 sequence (DNA): TGCGCCAGCAGCCTAGGAGGGACAGGGGAAGGCTACACCTTC.

The chain uses TRBV3-1 (or the pseudogene TRBV3-2) and TRBJ1-2; tentative D call: TRBD1 (5 bases). Per the germline V gene, CDR1 is LGHDT and CDR2 is YNNKEL (reference sequence). The CDR3 totals 16 residues. V was pared by 1 base and J by 8 bases, with 20 bases between. CDR3 bases: TGTGCCAGCAGCCAAGCCTTCCCGGGGGTTCTATCCGGCTACACCTTC. The encoded protein is CASSQAFPGVLSGYTF.

This chain's CDR3 is CASTDGGAGANHAFF. CDR3 DNA: TGTGCCAGCACCGACGGAGGTGCGGGGGCGAATCACGCTTTCTTT. This rearrangement joins TRBV14 to TRBJ1-1, with D tentatively TRBD1 (6 bases). CDR1 is SGHDN, CDR2 FVKESK, per germline. V was trimmed by 7 bases and J by 11 bases, leaving 26 bases between them. The CDR3 has 15 amino acids.

This chain joins TRBV28 and TRBJ2-7, with TRBD1 identical over 11 bases. With 4 bases clipped from V and 7 bases from J, the junction kept 9 bases outside the gene matches. Germline lookup yields CDR1 MDHEN and CDR2 SYDVKM. The CDR3 contains 15 residues. CDR3 region: CASSSPGTGGREQYF. In DNA form, the CDR3 reads TGTGCCAGCAGTTCACCCGGGACAGGGGGGAGGGAGCAGTACTTC.

This clone was seen just once. As DNA, the CDR3 is TGCGCCAGCAGCCAAGATTACAGGGGAGAGACCCAGTACTTC. It yields the protein CASSQDYRGETQYF. The J gene is TRBJ2-5, the V gene TRBV4-3, with 7 bases aligning to TRBD1. Trimming at V came to 0 bases and at J to 4 bases, leaving 2 bases not matched to a gene. Germline CDR1 and CDR2: LGHNA and YSLEER. CDR3 length: 14 amino acids.